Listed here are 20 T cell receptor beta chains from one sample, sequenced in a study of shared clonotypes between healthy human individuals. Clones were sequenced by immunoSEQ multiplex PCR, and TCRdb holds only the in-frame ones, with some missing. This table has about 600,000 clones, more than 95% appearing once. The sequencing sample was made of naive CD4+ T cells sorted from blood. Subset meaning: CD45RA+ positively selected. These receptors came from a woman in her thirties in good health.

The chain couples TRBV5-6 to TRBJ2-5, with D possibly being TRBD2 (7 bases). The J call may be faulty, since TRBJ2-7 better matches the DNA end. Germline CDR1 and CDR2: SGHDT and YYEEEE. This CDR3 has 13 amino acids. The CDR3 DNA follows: TGTGCCAGCAGCTTTGCGGGGGCCAACGAGCAGTACTTC. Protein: CASSFAGANEQYF.

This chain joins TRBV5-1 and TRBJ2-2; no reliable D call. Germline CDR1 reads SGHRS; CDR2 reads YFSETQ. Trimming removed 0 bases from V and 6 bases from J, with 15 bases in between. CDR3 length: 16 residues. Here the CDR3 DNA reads TGCGCCAGCAGCTTGGGTTCCCGGGCCGGCGCCGGGGAGCTGTTTTTT. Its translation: CASSLGSRAGAGELFF.

This chain's CDR3 is CASVPGINTEAFF. CDR3 coding DNA: TGTGCCAGCGTTCCGGGTATTAACACTGAAGCTTTCTTT. V is TRBV7-9 and J is TRBJ1-1; the D is unclear. Germline CDR1 SEHNR, CDR2 FQNEAQ (reference sequence). Trimming cost V 8 bases and J 2 bases, with 12 bases left between them. The CDR3 runs to 13 residues.

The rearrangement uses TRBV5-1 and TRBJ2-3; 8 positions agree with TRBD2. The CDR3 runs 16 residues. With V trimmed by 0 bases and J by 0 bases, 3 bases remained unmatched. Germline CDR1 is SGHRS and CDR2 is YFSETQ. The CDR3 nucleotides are TGCGCCAGCAGCTTGGGGACTAGCTCCAGCACAGATACGCAGTATTTT. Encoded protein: CASSLGTSSSTDTQYF.

The DNA for the CDR3 is TGTGCCAGCAGTTCCGGAAGAATGGGCAATCAGCCCCAGCATTTT. Encoded protein: CASSSGRMGNQPQHF. The chain carries TRBV7-8 and TRBJ1-5; D is unclear. CDR1 is SGHVS, CDR2 FQNEAQ, per germline. The CDR3 consists of 15 residues. The V and J ends lost 6 bases and 2 bases respectively, with 14 bases between them.

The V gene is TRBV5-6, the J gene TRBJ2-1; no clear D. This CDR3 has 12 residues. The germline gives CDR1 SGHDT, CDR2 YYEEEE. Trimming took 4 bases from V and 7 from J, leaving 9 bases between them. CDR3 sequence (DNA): TGTGCCAGCAGCCGAGATAGGAATGAGCAGTTCTTC. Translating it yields CASSRDRNEQFF.

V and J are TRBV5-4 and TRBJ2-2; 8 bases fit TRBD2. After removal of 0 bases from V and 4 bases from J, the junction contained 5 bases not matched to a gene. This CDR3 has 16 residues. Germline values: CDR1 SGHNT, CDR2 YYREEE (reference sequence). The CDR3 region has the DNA TGTGCCAGCAGCTTGGAGGCGGGAGGAGGCACCGGGGAGCTGTTTTTT. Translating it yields CASSLEAGGGTGELFF.

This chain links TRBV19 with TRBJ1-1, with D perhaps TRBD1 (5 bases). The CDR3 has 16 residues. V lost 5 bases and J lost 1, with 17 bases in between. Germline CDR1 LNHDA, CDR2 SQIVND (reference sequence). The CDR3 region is CASSAGHGRGNTEAFF. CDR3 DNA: TGTGCCAGTAGTGCAGGACACGGCCGGGGGAACACTGAAGCTTTCTTT.

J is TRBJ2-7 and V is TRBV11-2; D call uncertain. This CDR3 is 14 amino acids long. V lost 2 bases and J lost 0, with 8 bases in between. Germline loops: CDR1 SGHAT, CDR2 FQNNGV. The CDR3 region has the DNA TGTGCCAGCAGCTTATTTTCTGACTCCTACGAGCAGTACTTC. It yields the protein CASSLFSDSYEQYF.

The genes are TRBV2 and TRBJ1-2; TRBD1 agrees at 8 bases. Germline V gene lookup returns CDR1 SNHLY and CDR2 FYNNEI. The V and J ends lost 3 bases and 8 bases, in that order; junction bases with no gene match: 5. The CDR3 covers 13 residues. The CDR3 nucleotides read TGTGCCAGCAGTGACCAGGGGGCCCAAGGCTACACCTTC. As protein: CASSDQGAQGYTF.

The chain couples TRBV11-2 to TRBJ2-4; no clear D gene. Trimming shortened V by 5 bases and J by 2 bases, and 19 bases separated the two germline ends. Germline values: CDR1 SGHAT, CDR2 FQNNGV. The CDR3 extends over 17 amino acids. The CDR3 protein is CASSPWVAGASKNIQYF. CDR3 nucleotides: TGTGCCAGCAGCCCTTGGGTGGCAGGCGCATCCAAAAACATTCAGTACTTC.

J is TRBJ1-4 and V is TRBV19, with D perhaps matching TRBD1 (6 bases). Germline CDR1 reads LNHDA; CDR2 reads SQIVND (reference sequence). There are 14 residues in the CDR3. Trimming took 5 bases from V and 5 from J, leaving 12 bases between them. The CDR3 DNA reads TGTGCCAGTAGTCAGGACAGATGGAATGAAAAACTGTTTTTT. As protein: CASSQDRWNEKLFF. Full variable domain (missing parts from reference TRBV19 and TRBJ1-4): DGGITQSPKYLFRKEGQNVTLSCEQNLNHDAMYWYRQDPGQGLRLIYYSQIVNDFQKGDIAEGYSVSREKKESFPLTVTSAQKNPTAFYLCASSQDRWNEKLFFGSGTQLSVL.

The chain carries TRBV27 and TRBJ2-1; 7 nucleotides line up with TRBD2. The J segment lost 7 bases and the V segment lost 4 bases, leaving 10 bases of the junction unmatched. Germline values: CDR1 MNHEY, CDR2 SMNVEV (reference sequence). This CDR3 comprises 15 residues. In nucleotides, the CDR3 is TGTGCCAGCAGTTGGACCGGGACTACCTTAAATGAGCAGTTCTTC. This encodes CASSWTGTTLNEQFF.

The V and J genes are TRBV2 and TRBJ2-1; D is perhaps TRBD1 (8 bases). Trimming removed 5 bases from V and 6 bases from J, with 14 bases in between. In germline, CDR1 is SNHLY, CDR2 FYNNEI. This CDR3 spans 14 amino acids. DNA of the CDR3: TGTGCCAGCAGTTGGACAGGGAGGGGCAATGAGCAGTTCTTC. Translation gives CASSWTGRGNEQFF.

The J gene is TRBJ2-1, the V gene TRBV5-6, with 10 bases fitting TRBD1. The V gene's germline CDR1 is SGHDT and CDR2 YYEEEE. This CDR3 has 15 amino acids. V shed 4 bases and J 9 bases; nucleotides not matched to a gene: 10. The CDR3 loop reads CASSARPTGGGEQFF. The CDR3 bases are TGTGCCAGCAGCGCACGACCGACAGGGGGCGGTGAGCAGTTCTTC.

In nucleotides, the CDR3 is TGTGCCAGCAGTTTAGGGACAGGGGCATCGGGAGAGACCCAGTACTTC. Protein: CASSLGTGASGETQYF. The V call is TRBV28, the J call TRBJ2-5; 10 bases map to TRBD1. J lost 4 bases, V lost 2 bases, and 7 bases had no gene match. Germline V CDR1 and CDR2: MDHEN, SYDVKM. The CDR3 extends over 16 amino acids.

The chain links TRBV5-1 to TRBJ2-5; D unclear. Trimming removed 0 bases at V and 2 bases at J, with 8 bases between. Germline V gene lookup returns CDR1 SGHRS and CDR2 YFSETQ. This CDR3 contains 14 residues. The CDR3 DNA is TGCGCCAGCAGCTTGGTTGGGAAACAAGAGACCCAGTACTTC. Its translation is CASSLVGKQETQYF.

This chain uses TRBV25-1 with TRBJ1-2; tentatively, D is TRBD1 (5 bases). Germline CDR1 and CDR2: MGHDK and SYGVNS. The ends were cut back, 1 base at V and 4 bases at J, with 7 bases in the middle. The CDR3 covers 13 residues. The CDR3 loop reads CASSESGSYGYTF. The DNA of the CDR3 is TGTGCCAGCAGTGAATCAGGGAGCTATGGCTACACCTTC.

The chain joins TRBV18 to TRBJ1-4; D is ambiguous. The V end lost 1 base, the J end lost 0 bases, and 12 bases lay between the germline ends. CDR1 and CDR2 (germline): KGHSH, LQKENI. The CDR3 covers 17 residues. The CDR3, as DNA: TGTGCCAGCTCACCACGCGTAGGGCGGGCAACTAATGAAAAACTGTTTTTT. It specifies CASSPRVGRATNEKLFF.

The CDR3 DNA is TGCGCCAGCAGCCAGGACAATATCGCAGGGTCGGCCACTGAAGCTTTCTTT. It codes for CASSQDNIAGSATEAFF. The V and J genes are TRBV4-1 and TRBJ1-1; perhaps TRBD1 as D (5 bases). V was pared by 3 bases and J by 4 bases, with 21 bases between. Germline values: CDR1 MGHRA, CDR2 YSYEKL. CDR3 length: 17 amino acids.